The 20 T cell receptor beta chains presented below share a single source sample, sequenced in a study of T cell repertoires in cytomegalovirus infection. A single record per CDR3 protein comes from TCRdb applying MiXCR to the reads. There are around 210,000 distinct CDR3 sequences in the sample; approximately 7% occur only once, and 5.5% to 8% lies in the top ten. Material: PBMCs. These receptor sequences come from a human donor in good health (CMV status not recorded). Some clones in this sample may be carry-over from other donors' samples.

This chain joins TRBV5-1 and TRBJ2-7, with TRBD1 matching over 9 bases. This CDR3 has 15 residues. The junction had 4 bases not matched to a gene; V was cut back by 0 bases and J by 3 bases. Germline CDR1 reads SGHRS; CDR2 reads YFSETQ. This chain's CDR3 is CASSLAGTGYYEQYF. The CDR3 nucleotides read TGCGCCAGCAGCTTGGCAGGGACAGGGTACTACGAGCAGTACTTC.

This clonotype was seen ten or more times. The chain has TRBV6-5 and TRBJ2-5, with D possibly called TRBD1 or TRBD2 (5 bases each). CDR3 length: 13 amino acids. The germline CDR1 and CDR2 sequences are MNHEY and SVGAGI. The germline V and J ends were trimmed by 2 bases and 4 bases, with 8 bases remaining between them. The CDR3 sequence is CASSYQGPETQYF. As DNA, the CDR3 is TGTGCCAGCAGTTACCAGGGACCAGAGACCCAGTACTTC.

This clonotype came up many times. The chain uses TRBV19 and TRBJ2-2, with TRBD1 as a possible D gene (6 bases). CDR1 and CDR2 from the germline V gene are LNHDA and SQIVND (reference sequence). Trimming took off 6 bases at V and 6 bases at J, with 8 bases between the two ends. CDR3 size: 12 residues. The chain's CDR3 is CASSTGPGELFF. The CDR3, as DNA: TGTGCCAGTAGCACAGGGCCCGGGGAGCTGTTTTTT.

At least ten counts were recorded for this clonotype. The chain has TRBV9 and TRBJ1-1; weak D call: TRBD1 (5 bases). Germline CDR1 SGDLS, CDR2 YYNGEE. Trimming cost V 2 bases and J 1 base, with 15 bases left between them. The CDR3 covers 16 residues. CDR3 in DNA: TGTGCCAGCAGCGTTATGACAGCTAGGACGAACACTGAAGCTTTCTTT. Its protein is CASSVMTARTNTEAFF.

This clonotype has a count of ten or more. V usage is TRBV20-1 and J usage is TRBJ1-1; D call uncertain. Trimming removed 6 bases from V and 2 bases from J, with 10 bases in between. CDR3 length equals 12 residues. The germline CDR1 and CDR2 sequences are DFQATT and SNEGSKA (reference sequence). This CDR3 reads CSAIGVNTEAFF. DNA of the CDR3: TGCAGTGCAATCGGCGTTAACACTGAAGCTTTCTTT.

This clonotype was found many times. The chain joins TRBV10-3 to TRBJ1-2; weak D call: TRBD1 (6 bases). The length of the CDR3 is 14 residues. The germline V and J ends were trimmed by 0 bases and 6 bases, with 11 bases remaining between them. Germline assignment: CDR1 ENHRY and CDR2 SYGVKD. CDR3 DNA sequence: TGTGCCATCAGTGAGTCACAGGGTATGAATGGCTACACCTTC. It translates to CAISESQGMNGYTF.

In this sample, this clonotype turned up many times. Written as DNA, the CDR3 is TGTGCCAGCAGTGGTACCTGGACGATCGGCTACACCTTC. This encodes CASSGTWTIGYTF. This chain joins TRBV25-1 and TRBJ1-2; D not certain. Per the germline V gene, CDR1 is MGHDK and CDR2 is SYGVNS. This CDR3 spans 13 amino acids. With 4 bases removed from V and 8 bases from J, the gap between germline ends came to 14 bases.

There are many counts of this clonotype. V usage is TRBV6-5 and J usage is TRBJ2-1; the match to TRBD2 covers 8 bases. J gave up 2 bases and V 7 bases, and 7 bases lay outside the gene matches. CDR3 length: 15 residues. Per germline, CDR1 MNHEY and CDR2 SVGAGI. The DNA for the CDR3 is TGTGCCAGCACTACAAGCGGGGGCCCCTACAATGAGCAGTTCTTC. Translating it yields CASTTSGGPYNEQFF.

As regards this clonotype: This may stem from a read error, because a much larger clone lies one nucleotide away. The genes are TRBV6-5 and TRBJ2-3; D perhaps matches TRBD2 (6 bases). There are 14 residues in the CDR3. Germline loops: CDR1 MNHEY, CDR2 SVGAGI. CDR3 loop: CASRRLVPTGTQYF. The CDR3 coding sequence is TGTGCCAGCAGACGACTAGTCCCCACAGGTACGCAGTATTTT.

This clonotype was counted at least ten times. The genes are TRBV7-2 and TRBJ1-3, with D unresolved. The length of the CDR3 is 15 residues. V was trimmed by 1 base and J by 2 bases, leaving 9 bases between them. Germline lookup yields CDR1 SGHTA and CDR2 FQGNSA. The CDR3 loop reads CASSLGVLAGNTIYF. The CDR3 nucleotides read TGTGCCAGCAGCTTAGGGGTTCTGGCTGGAAACACCATATATTTT. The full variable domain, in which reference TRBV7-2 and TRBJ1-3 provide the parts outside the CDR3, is GAGVSQSPSNKVTEKGKDVELRCDPISGHTALYWYRQSLGQGLEFLIYFQGNSAPDKSGLPSDRFSAERTGGSVSTLTIQRTQQEDSAVYLCASSLGVLAGNTIYFGEGSWLTVV.

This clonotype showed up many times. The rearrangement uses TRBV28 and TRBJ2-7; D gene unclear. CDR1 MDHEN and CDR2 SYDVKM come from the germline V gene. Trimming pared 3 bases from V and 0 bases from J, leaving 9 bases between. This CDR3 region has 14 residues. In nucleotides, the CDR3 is TGTGCCAGCAGTTTGATGGCAGCCTCCTACGAGCAGTACTTC. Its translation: CASSLMAASYEQYF.

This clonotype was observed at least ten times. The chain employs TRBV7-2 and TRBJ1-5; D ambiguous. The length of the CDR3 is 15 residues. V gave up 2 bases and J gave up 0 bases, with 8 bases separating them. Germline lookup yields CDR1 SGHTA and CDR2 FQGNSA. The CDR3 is CASSLLGSSNQPQHF. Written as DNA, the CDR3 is TGTGCCAGCAGCTTATTAGGGTCTAGCAATCAGCCCCAGCATTTT.

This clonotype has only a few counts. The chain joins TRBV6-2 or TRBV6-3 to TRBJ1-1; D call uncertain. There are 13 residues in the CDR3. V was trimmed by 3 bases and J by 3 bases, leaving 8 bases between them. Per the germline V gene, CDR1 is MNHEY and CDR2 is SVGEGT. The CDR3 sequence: CASSYLGYTEAFF. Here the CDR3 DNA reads TGTGCCAGCAGTTATCTGGGTTACACTGAAGCTTTCTTT.

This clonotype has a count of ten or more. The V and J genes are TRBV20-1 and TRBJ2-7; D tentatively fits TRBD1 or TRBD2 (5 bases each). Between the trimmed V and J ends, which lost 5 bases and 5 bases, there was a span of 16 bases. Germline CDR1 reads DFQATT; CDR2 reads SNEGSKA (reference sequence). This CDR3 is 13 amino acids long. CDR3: CSAFPRGRNEQYF. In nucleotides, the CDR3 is TGCAGTGCTTTCCCTCGGGGCAGGAACGAGCAGTACTTC.

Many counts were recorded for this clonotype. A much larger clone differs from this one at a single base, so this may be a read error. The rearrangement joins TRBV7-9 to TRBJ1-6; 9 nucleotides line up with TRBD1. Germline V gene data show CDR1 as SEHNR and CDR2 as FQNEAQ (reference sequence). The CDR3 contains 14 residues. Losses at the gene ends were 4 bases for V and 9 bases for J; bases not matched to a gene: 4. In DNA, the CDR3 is TGTGCCAGCAGCTCCGGGACAGGGAGTTCACCCCTCCACTTT. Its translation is CASSSGTGSSPLHF.

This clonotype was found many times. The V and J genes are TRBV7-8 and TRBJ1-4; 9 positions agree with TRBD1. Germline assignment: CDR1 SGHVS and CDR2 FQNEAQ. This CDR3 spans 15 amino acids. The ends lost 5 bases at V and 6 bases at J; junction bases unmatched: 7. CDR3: CASSPLDRGDEKLFF. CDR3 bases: TGTGCCAGCAGCCCTCTCGACAGGGGGGATGAAAAACTGTTTTTT.

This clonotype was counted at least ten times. The CDR3 reads CASSPATGAFNYGYTF. CDR3 coding DNA: TGTGCCAGCAGCCCCGCCACAGGGGCCTTTAACTATGGCTACACCTTC. The chain employs TRBV7-2 and TRBJ1-2, with 7 bases aligning to TRBD1. Germline lookup yields CDR1 SGHTA and CDR2 FQGNSA. This CDR3 spans 16 amino acids. The junction had 10 bases not matched to a gene; V was cut back by 5 bases and J by 1 base.

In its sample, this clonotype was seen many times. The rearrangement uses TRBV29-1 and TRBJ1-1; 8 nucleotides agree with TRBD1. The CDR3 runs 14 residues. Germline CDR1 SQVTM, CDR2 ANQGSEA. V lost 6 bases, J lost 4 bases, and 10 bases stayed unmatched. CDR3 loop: CSVHTGGMSTEAFF. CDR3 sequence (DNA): TGCAGCGTCCACACAGGGGGGATGAGCACTGAAGCTTTCTTT. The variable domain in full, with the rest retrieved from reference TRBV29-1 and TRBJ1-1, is SAVISQKPSRDICQRGTSLTIQCQVDSQVTMMFWYRQQPGQSLTLIATANQGSEATYESGFVIDKFPISRPNLTFSTLTVSNMSPEDSSIYLCSVHTGGMSTEAFFGQGTRLTVV.

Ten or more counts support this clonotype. The CDR3 DNA is TGTGCCAGCAGCCCATCCGGGACTATACAGGGGGCCCAGTACTTC. Translating gives CASSPSGTIQGAQYF. This chain uses TRBV7-2 with TRBJ2-5, with D maybe TRBD1 (8 bases). CDR3 length: 15 residues. Between the trimmed V and J ends, which lost 5 bases and 9 bases, there was a span of 22 bases. CDR1 SGHTA and CDR2 FQGNSA come from the germline V gene.

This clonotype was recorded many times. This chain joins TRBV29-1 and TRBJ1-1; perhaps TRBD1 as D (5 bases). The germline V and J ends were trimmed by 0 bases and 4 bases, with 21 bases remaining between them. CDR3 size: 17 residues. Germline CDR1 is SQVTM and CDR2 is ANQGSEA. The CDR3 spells CSVEDRWGRKQVTEAFF. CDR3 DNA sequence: TGCAGCGTTGAAGATCGATGGGGCCGAAAACAAGTCACTGAAGCTTTCTTT.